Sequencing of this T cell receptor beta chain was carried out in a study of cytomegalovirus exposure and HLA in healthy donors. This CDR3 is 14 amino acids long. Looked up from germline, CDR1 is SQVTM and CDR2 is ANQGSEA. Trimming shortened V by 4 bases and J by 0 bases, and 10 bases separated the two germline ends. The table came from immunoSEQ multiplex PCR; TCRdb's copy has only in-frame clones and leaves some out. The sample has 170,000 or so clones; roughly four fifths are singletons. The chain uses TRBV29-1 and TRBJ2-1, with a possible D match to TRBD2 (6 bases). The source material was PBMCs. The receptor was isolated from a young woman in good health and CMV-seropositive. CDR3 protein: CSVGGLNSYNEQFF. As DNA, the CDR3 is TGCAGCGTTGGGGGACTCAACTCCTACAATGAGCAGTTCTTC.